This TCR beta chain stems from a study of T cell clonality in common variable immunodeficiency (dated by TCRdb to between 2015 and 2017). Study-wide findings and limitations: Fewer deletions and N-nucleotide insertions were reportedly observed in CVID TCRbeta sequences, and highly modified clones with 13 or more V deletions were reportedly absent from CVID TCRbeta sequences. Patient heterogeneity within the CVID cohort put limits on correlating repertoire features with clinical complications. The authors noted that sequencing repertoires of T cell subpopulations would be needed to clarify what caused the increased clonality in CVID. Healthy controls shared more TCRbeta clones with each other than CVID subjects shared among themselves (p < 0.0001). TCRbeta clonality was higher in CVID subjects than in healthy controls (t-test p = 0.018), and the increase was most characteristic of about a third of subjects. Despite equal DNA input, controls averaged about 79,000 unique sequences per sample versus 30,000 to 40,000 in CVID samples.

Equivalent amounts of genomic DNA from CVID and control samples were used as sequencing input. For every sample, a 60 bp segment covering the rearranged TCRbeta CDR3 region was amplified and then sequenced. The immunoSEQ assay, a bias-corrected multiplex PCR combined with high-throughput sequencing, was used for TCRbeta amplification. On the authors' methods: Every unique nucleotide sequence was considered a clone and was annotated with V, D and J genes, copy number and frequency. Sequences were labeled productive if in frame, and non-productive if out of frame or containing stop codons. As previously described, Shannon's entropy was used to calculate clonality. The predicted amino acid sequences of productive clones were used to derive mean CDR3 Kyte-Doolittle hydropathy. Using the R hclust function, scaled V gene usage was clustered hierarchically with Manhattan distance and complete linkage. To assess clone sharing by CDR3 amino acid sequence, 12 repertoires per group were resampled over 100 rounds. The repertoires were searched for 70 published EBV-specific and about 250 published CMV-specific TCRbeta sequences. Two CVID samples that yielded fewer than 10,000 sequences were excluded from the analysis, so 42 CVID repertoires were retained. TCRdb provides this immuneACCESS table in a form limited to in-frame rearrangements. Some clones are lacking; in checked studies, under half of them reflect an unresolved V gene, and why the rest are absent is not known. From that table come the V and J calls and clone size; the DNA was used to work out D and trimming. The table for this sample lists about 40,000 clones, none of them counted only once. The top ten hold about 3% of the sample.

This clone has ten or more counts. Its antigen is currently not known. The read comes to an end 3 residues before the CDR3 does, leaving the germline J gene to fill in the end. The same CDR3 is also encoded by other DNA sequences in this sample. The CDR1 and CDR2 encoded by the germline V gene are KGHSH and LQKENI. From the cysteine up to the phenylalanine, the CDR3 has a length of 14 residues. Part of the CDR3 DNA is given, 33 bases translated from base 1. The germline V end is reduced by 3 bases and the J end by 4 bases; junction bases left unmatched: 3. Both CVID patients and healthy controls were predominantly of Caucasian heritage. Heparinized peripheral whole blood samples of roughly 5 to 9 ml were obtained from each donor. Genomic DNA from adults with common variable immune deficiency (CVID) and from healthy adult controls was used to sequence TCRbeta CDR3 repertoires. The control group comprised around 22 healthy adult volunteers, approximately twelve female and approximately ten male, aged roughly 23 to 75 years with a mean age of 34. Diluted blood was density-centrifuged over Hypaque 1077 or Ficoll-Paque to isolate peripheral blood mononuclear cells. Genomic DNA was extracted from unsorted mononuclear cells by Qiagen column purification or by a centrifugation-based method.

The chain uses TRBV18 and TRBJ1-3, and 7 junction bases match TRBD1. The sequenced material came from peripheral blood mononuclear cells. This TCR was sampled from a person between 18 and 75 years old in good health. The covered CDR3 bases are TGTGCCAGCTCACCTCAGGGGGAAGGAAACACC. Translated, this is CASSPQGEGNT. Given in full, the CDR3 is CASSPQGEGNTIYF.